The 26 T cell receptor beta chains given below trace back to one sample, sequenced in a study of control samples from healthy donors and cancer patients. Profiled with immunoSEQ multiplex PCR; TCRdb holds only in-frame clones, not every one. Of roughly 130,000 clones in the sample, roughly 91% are singletons; the top ten hold around 1.6%. Sequences were obtained from PBMCs. Receptors originate from a man between 50 and 59 years old with head and neck cancer.

The rearrangement joins TRBV28 to TRBJ2-3; D is perhaps TRBD2 (7 bases). From germline, CDR1 is MDHEN and CDR2 SYDVKM. The V gene lost 8 bases and the J gene lost 2 bases, with 17 bases spanning the gap. This CDR3 contains 15 residues. The CDR3 DNA sequence: TGTGCCAGCGGCCCCGGGGGGCTTACCACAGATACGCAGTATTTT. Protein: CASGPGGLTTDTQYF.

V is TRBV6-2 or TRBV6-3 and J is TRBJ2-3; TRBD2 is a possible D gene (6 bases). From germline, CDR1 is MNHEY and CDR2 SVGEGT. The length of the CDR3 is 15 residues. Trimming removed 5 bases at V and 5 bases at J, with 17 bases between. For the CDR3, the DNA is TGTGCCAGCAGTCCGAGGGGAGGAGGTAGAGATACGCAGTATTTT. Protein product: CASSPRGGGRDTQYF.

This rearrangement joins TRBV29-1 to TRBJ1-1, with D possibly being TRBD1 (5 bases). CDR3 size: 12 residues. Germline V CDR1 and CDR2: SQVTM, ANQGSEA. V was clipped by 3 bases and J by 5 bases, with 10 bases between them. CDR3 sequence: CSVDLGDTEAFF. DNA of the CDR3: TGCAGCGTTGATTTAGGGGATACTGAAGCTTTCTTT. Drawing the rest from reference TRBV29-1 and TRBJ1-1, the complete variable domain is SAVISQKPSRDICQRGTSLTIQCQVDSQVTMMFWYRQQPGQSLTLIATANQGSEATYESGFVIDKFPISRPNLTFSTLTVSNMSPEDSSIYLCSVDLGDTEAFFGQGTRLTVV.

This clone was seen once. In nucleotides, the CDR3 is TGTGCCAGCAGTTTACCTACTACAGGGGGAGGCGAGCAGTACTTC. This sequence encodes CASSLPTTGGGEQYF. The chain carries TRBV28 and TRBJ2-7; TRBD1 matches 8 bases. Germline V lookup: CDR1 MDHEN, CDR2 SYDVKM. V was pared by 2 bases and J by 6 bases, with 9 bases of the junction left unmatched. CDR3 length: 15 residues. The full variable domain, its missing parts supplied by reference TRBV28 and TRBJ2-7, is DVKVTQSSRYLVKRTGEKVFLECVQDMDHENMFWYRQDPGLGLRLIYFSYDVKMKEKGDIPEGYSVSREKKERFSLILESASTNQTSMYLCASSLPTTGGGEQYFGPGTRLTVT.

The J gene is TRBJ2-7, the V gene TRBV2, with D perhaps assigned TRBD1 or TRBD2 (5 bases each). Germline assignment: CDR1 SNHLY and CDR2 FYNNEI. The ends were cut back, 6 bases at V and 2 bases at J, with 14 bases in the middle. This CDR3 contains 14 residues. CDR3 region: CASRGTARTYEQYF. CDR3 sequence (DNA): TGTGCCAGCAGAGGGACGGCGCGAACCTACGAGCAGTACTTC.

The V gene is TRBV4-1, the J gene TRBJ2-7, with TRBD2 identical over 7 bases. Germline CDR1 is MGHRA and CDR2 is YSYEKL. The CDR3 has 15 amino acids. V lost 6 bases and J lost 5; bases outside the gene matches: 13. Here the CDR3 reads CASSDPRGKGHEQYF. CDR3 in DNA: TGCGCCAGCAGTGACCCGCGGGGGAAAGGCCACGAGCAGTACTTC.

This clone was observed a few times. The V and J genes are TRBV4-2 and TRBJ1-1; a possible D gene is TRBD1 (5 bases). V lost 3 bases, J lost 6 bases, and 11 bases lay in between. The V gene's germline CDR1 is LGHNA and CDR2 YNFKEQ. This CDR3 is built from 13 residues. The CDR3 sequence: CASSQPQQAEAFF. Here the CDR3 DNA reads TGTGCCAGCAGCCAGCCTCAACAGGCTGAAGCTTTCTTT.

This chain uses TRBV6-5 with TRBJ1-6, with 7 bases matching TRBD1. Losses at the gene ends were 6 bases for V and 6 bases for J; bases not matched to a gene: 5. The CDR3 is made up of 14 amino acids. Germline loops: CDR1 MNHEY, CDR2 SVGAGI. The CDR3 region has the DNA TGTGCCAGCAGATTCCGACAGGGTAATTCACCCCTCCACTTT. Amino acids: CASRFRQGNSPLHF.

The chain couples TRBV12-5 to TRBJ2-2, with 15 nucleotides matching TRBD2. The length of the CDR3 is 19 residues. Germline CDR1 is LGHNT and CDR2 is FRNRAP. The V and J ends lost 4 bases and 5 bases, in that order; junction bases with no gene match: 11. CDR3: CASGSSVGLAGGGTGELFF. DNA of the CDR3: TGTGCTAGTGGTTCCTCCGTGGGACTAGCGGGGGGAGGTACCGGGGAGCTGTTTTTT.

The V call is TRBV2, the J call TRBJ2-5, with 10 positions matching TRBD2. The length of the CDR3 is 15 residues. Trimming took 6 bases from V and 4 from J; bases not matched to a gene: 8. The V gene's germline CDR1 is SNHLY and CDR2 FYNNEI. The CDR3 region has the DNA TGTGCCAGCAGAGAAAGCGGGGGGGTGGTAGAGACCCAGTACTTC. The encoded protein is CASRESGGVVETQYF.

The chain employs TRBV9 and TRBJ2-7; D is possibly TRBD1 (6 bases). Germline V gives CDR1 SGDLS, CDR2 YYNGEE. With 0 bases removed from V and 3 bases from J, the gap between germline ends came to 10 bases. This CDR3 spans 14 amino acids. CDR3 protein: CASSVDVRGYEQYF. In nucleotides, the CDR3 is TGTGCCAGCAGCGTAGACGTCAGGGGCTACGAGCAGTACTTC. The full variable domain, rest sourced from reference TRBV9 and TRBJ2-7, is DSGVTQTPKHLITATGQRVTLRCSPRSGDLSVYWYQQSLDQGLQFLIQYYNGEERAKGNILERFSAQQFPDLHSELNLSSLELGDSALYFCASSVDVRGYEQYFGPGTRLTVT.

The chain links TRBV7-8 to TRBJ2-3; 8 nucleotides align to TRBD2. The V gene's germline CDR1 is SGHVS and CDR2 FQNEAQ. There are 15 residues in the CDR3. Trimming removed 5 bases from V and 4 bases from J; junction bases left unmatched: 8. The CDR3 DNA reads as TGTGCCAGCAGCCCCTCACGGGGGGGCCCAGATACGCAGTATTTT. This codes for CASSPSRGGPDTQYF.

The gene calls are TRBV5-1 and TRBJ2-5; D ambiguous. This CDR3 spans 13 amino acids. With 4 bases removed from V and 2 bases from J, the gap between germline ends came to 9 bases. Per the germline V gene, CDR1 is SGHRS and CDR2 is YFSETQ. The CDR3 region is CASSLRGQETQYF. CDR3 nucleotide sequence: TGCGCCAGCAGCCTACGCGGACAAGAGACCCAGTACTTC.

The rearrangement joins TRBV11-2 to TRBJ2-4, with TRBD1 matching over 10 bases. V shed 6 bases, J shed 2 bases, and the junction held 16 bases outside the gene matches. This CDR3 has 19 residues. Germline lookup yields CDR1 SGHAT and CDR2 FQNNGV. CDR3 sequence reads: CASRHLRATGGATKNIQYF. The DNA of the CDR3 is TGTGCCAGCAGACACCTCCGTGCGACAGGGGGCGCAACCAAAAACATTCAGTACTTC. The full variable domain, in which reference TRBV11-2 and TRBJ2-4 provide the parts outside the CDR3, is EAGVAQSPRYKIIEKRQSVAFWCNPISGHATLYWYQQILGQGPKLLIQFQNNGVVDDSQLPKDRFSAERLKGVDSTLKIQPAKLEDSAVYLCASRHLRATGGATKNIQYFGAGTRLSVL.

J is TRBJ1-5 and V is TRBV30; D unresolved. The CDR3 runs 14 residues. V dropped 0 bases and J dropped 5 bases, with 11 bases sitting between them. Per the germline V gene, CDR1 is GTSNPN and CDR2 is SVGIG (reference sequence). The CDR3 DNA reads TGTGCCTGGAGTGTTGAGACATCATATCAGCCCCAGCATTTT. Translated, it gives CAWSVETSYQPQHF.

The J gene is TRBJ2-2, the V gene TRBV29-1; 8 bases align to TRBD1. Germline trimming cut 3 bases from V and 7 bases from J; bases unmatched to any gene: 7. Germline V gene data show CDR1 as SQVTM and CDR2 as ANQGSEA. This CDR3 is built from 14 residues. This chain's CDR3 is CSVERQGANGELFF. CDR3 sequence (DNA): TGCAGCGTTGAGCGGCAGGGGGCGAACGGGGAGCTGTTTTTT.

The chain is built from TRBV28 and TRBJ1-1; TRBD1 aligns across 11 bases. The CDR3 is 14 residues long. V trimming: 1 base; J trimming: 8 bases; junction bases outside the gene matches: 3. Per the germline V gene, CDR1 is MDHEN and CDR2 is SYDVKM. In DNA form, the CDR3 reads TGTGCCAGCAGTTTATTGGGACAGGGGGGGGAAGCTTTCTTT. The encoded protein is CASSLLGQGGEAFF.

This chain links TRBV4-3 with TRBJ1-1; maybe TRBD1 (6 bases). Trimming pared 0 bases from V and 8 bases from J, leaving 10 bases between. Germline V lookup: CDR1 LGHNA, CDR2 YSLEER. This CDR3 region has 13 residues. The CDR3 DNA is TGCGCCAGCAGCCAAGATACAGGGTGGGAAGCTTTCTTT. Amino acid sequence: CASSQDTGWEAFF.

J is TRBJ2-7 and V is TRBV6-2 or TRBV6-3, with D perhaps matching TRBD1 (5 bases). CDR3 length: 13 amino acids. CDR1 is MNHEY, CDR2 SVGEGT, per germline. V shed 5 bases and J shed 2 bases, with 10 bases lying between them. The CDR3 spells CASSRGRAYEQYF. CDR3 nucleotides: TGTGCCAGCAGTAGGGGCAGGGCCTACGAGCAGTACTTC.

This chain's CDR3 is CASSLYRVEQYF. In DNA form, the CDR3 reads TGTGCCAGCAGTCTCTACAGGGTCGAGCAGTACTTC. The chain has TRBV12-3 or TRBV12-4 and TRBJ2-7, with D possibly being TRBD1 (6 bases). With 5 bases removed from V and 6 bases from J, the gap between germline ends came to 11 bases. The CDR3 consists of 12 residues.

This chain uses TRBV2 with TRBJ2-2; 10 bases map to TRBD1. This CDR3 region has 15 residues. After removal of 6 bases from V and 6 bases from J, the junction contained 7 bases not matched to a gene. Germline V gene sequence: CDR1 SNHLY, CDR2 FYNNEI. The CDR3, as DNA: TGTGCCAGCAGGGGGCTGACAGGGGGCCCCGGGGAGCTGTTTTTT. Residues: CASRGLTGGPGELFF.

V and J are TRBV30 and TRBJ1-2; tentatively, D is TRBD1 (5 bases). Trimming removed 1 base from V and 5 bases from J, with 14 bases in between. Germline V gene lookup returns CDR1 GTSNPN and CDR2 SVGIG (reference sequence). The CDR3 has 14 amino acids. The CDR3 loop reads CAWSGRGPRYGYTF. For the CDR3, the DNA is TGTGCCTGGAGTGGTAGGGGCCCCCGGTATGGCTACACCTTC.

The V call is TRBV5-1, the J call TRBJ1-2, with 7 bases fitting TRBD1. Trimming took 0 bases from V and 8 from J; bases not matched to a gene: 7. The V gene's germline CDR1 is SGHRS and CDR2 YFSETQ. CDR3 size: 14 residues. Written as DNA, the CDR3 is TGCGCCAGCAGCTTGGCACCCGGGACAGACGGCTACACCTTC. It encodes CASSLAPGTDGYTF.

The sample holds one count of this clone. The J gene is TRBJ2-7, the V gene TRBV12-3 or TRBV12-4, with D possibly matching TRBD1 (6 bases). V lost 5 bases to trimming and J lost 6 bases, with 11 bases between them. This CDR3 is built from 12 residues. CDR3 sequence (DNA): TGTGCCAGCAGTCTCAACAGGGTCGAGCAGTACTTC. Translated, it gives CASSLNRVEQYF.

The chain joins TRBV7-2 to TRBJ2-1; perhaps D is TRBD1 or TRBD2 (6 bases each). This CDR3 is 16 amino acids long. Germline V gene data show CDR1 as SGHTA and CDR2 as FQGNSA. With 3 bases removed from V and 10 bases from J, the gap between germline ends came to 22 bases. The CDR3, as DNA: TGTGCCAGCAGCTTCGACTCCGGGGGCCGGTCGGGAGAGCAGTTCTTC. It encodes CASSFDSGGRSGEQFF.

The chain carries TRBV19 and TRBJ1-1; D is undetermined. Germline assignment: CDR1 LNHDA and CDR2 SQIVND (reference sequence). The CDR3 contains 15 residues. Trimming left V 3 bases short and J 4 bases short, with 15 bases between. The CDR3 sequence is CASSMESWLGTEAFF. The CDR3 DNA is TGTGCCAGTAGTATGGAGAGCTGGCTTGGCACTGAAGCTTTCTTT. Full variable domain (rest looked up from reference TRBV19 and TRBJ1-1): DGGITQSPKYLFRKEGQNVTLSCEQNLNHDAMYWYRQDPGQGLRLIYYSQIVNDFQKGDIAEGYSVSREKKESFPLTVTSAQKNPTAFYLCASSMESWLGTEAFFGQGTRLTVV.